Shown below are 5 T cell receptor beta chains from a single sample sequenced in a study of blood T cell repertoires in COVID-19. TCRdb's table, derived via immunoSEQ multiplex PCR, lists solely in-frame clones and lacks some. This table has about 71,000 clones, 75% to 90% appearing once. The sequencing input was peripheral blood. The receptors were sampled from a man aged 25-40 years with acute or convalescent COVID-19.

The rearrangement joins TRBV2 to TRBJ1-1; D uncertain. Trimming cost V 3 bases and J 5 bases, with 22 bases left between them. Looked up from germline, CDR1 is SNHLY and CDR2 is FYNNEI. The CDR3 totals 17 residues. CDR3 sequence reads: CASSEAGLRREKTEAFF. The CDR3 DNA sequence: TGTGCCAGCAGTGAGGCCGGTCTTCGGAGGGAGAAAACTGAAGCTTTCTTT. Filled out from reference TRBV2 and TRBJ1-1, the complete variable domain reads EPEVTQTPSHQVTQMGQEVILRCVPISNHLYFYWYRQILGQKVEFLVSFYNNEISEKSEIFDDQFSVERPDGSNFTLKIRSTKLEDSAMYFCASSEAGLRREKTEAFFGQGTRLTVV.

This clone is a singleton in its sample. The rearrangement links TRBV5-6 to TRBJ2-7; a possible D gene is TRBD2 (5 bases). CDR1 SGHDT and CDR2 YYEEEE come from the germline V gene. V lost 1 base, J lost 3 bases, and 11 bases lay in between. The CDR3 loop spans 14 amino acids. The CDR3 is CASSLFLRDYEQYV. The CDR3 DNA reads TGTGCCAGCAGCTTGTTCTTACGGGACTACGAGCAGTACGTC.

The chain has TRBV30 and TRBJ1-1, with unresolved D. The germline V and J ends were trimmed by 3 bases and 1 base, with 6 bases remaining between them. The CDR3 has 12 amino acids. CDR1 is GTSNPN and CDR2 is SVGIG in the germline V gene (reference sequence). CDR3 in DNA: TGTGCCTGGAGACGGGAGAACACTGAAGCTTTCTTT. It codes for CAWRRENTEAFF.

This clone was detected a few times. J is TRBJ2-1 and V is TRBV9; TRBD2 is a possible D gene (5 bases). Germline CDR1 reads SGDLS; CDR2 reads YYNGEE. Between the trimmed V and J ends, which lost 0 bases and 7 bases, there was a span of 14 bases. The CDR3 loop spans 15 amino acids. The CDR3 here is CASSVAMLAQNEQFF. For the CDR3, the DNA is TGTGCCAGCAGCGTAGCTATGCTAGCCCAAAATGAGCAGTTCTTC.

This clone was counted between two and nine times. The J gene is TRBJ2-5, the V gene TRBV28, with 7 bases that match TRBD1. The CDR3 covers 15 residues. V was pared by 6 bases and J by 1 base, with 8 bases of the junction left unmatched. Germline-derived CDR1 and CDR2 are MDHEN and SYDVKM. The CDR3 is CASRTTGTAQETQYF. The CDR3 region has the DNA TGTGCCAGCAGAACAACCGGGACAGCCCAAGAGACCCAGTACTTC.